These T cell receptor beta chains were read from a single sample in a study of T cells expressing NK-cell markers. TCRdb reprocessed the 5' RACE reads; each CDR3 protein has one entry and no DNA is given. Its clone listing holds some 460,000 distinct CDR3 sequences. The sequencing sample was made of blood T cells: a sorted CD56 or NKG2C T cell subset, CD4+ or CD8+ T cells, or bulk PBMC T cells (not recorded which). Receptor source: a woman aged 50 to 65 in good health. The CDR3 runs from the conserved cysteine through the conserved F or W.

CDR3 protein: CSASSGRGETQYF
V gene: TRBV20-1
J gene: TRBJ2-5

CDR3 protein: CATRAGPGLAGARGYEQYF
V gene: TRBV15
J gene: TRBJ2-7

CDR3 protein: CASSNRDRSGEAFF
V gene: TRBV6-5
J gene: TRBJ1-1

CDR3 protein: CASSRRSRASTDTQYF
V gene: TRBV3-1
J gene: TRBJ2-3

CDR3 protein: CATSDFSQADTQYF
V gene: TRBV24-1
J gene: TRBJ2-3

CDR3 protein: CSASSQTSGFDSYNEQFF
V gene: TRBV20-1
J gene: TRBJ2-1

CDR3 protein: CASSETRTYEQYF
V gene: TRBV2
J gene: TRBJ2-7

CDR3 protein: CATKDREGYGYTF
V gene: TRBV24-1
J gene: TRBJ1-2

CDR3 protein: CAWSANRGGQPQHF
V gene: TRBV30
J gene: TRBJ1-5

CDR3 protein: CASSQDWGEKLFF
V gene: TRBV4-1
J gene: TRBJ1-4

CDR3 protein: CASRGGQGENSPLHF
V gene: TRBV3-1
J gene: TRBJ1-6

CDR3 protein: CASSQTRTGRLEQYF
V gene: TRBV14
J gene: TRBJ2-7

CDR3 protein: CASSPMRGANVLTF
V gene: TRBV11-3
J gene: TRBJ2-6

CDR3 protein: CASQGTWGELFF
V gene: TRBV10-2
J gene: TRBJ2-2

CDR3 protein: CASNPHRSQGNEQFF
V gene: TRBV19
J gene: TRBJ2-1

CDR3 protein: CASSLDARLYNEQFF
V gene: TRBV5-1
J gene: TRBJ2-1

CDR3 protein: CASGSSSISADTQYF
V gene: TRBV12-5
J gene: TRBJ2-3

CDR3 protein: CASSLLLTGGRQYF
V gene: TRBV11-2
J gene: TRBJ2-7

CDR3 protein: CSARGPGTTNYGYTF
V gene: TRBV20-1
J gene: TRBJ1-2

CDR3 protein: CASSRNWVPNTGELFF
V gene: TRBV4-2
J gene: TRBJ2-2

CDR3 protein: CASSQVGQAIYNEQFF
V gene: TRBV14
J gene: TRBJ2-1

CDR3 protein: CASSLKDGGYGYTF
V gene: TRBV13
J gene: TRBJ1-2

CDR3 protein: CASSLVVGTEAFF
V gene: TRBV5-1
J gene: TRBJ1-1

CDR3 protein: CATRGQGSSGELFF
V gene: TRBV24-1
J gene: TRBJ2-2

CDR3 protein: CASLEGSRGNTIYF
V gene: TRBV12-3/TRBV12-4
J gene: TRBJ1-3

CDR3 protein: CAWSFRTSGSISYEQYF
V gene: TRBV30
J gene: TRBJ2-7

CDR3 protein: CASSFTAGAGSYNEQFF
V gene: TRBV27
J gene: TRBJ2-1

CDR3 protein: CASSLKSVGSEQYF
V gene: TRBV5-1
J gene: TRBJ2-7

CDR3 protein: CASSPPTPGGYTF
V gene: TRBV18
J gene: TRBJ1-2

CDR3 protein: CASSFLTSGMVNEQFF
V gene: TRBV11-1
J gene: TRBJ2-1

CDR3 protein: CATSRDKLGAGGSNVLTF
V gene: TRBV15
J gene: TRBJ2-6

CDR3 protein: CASSQKPIAEQFF
V gene: TRBV3-1
J gene: TRBJ2-1

CDR3 protein: CASSPWGSESEQFF
V gene: TRBV11-2
J gene: TRBJ2-1

CDR3 protein: CSASGSGSSDTQYF
V gene: TRBV20-1
J gene: TRBJ2-3

CDR3 protein: CASSSPGGNTIYF
V gene: TRBV6-6
J gene: TRBJ1-3

CDR3 protein: CAISASGLDTQYF
V gene: TRBV10-3
J gene: TRBJ2-3

CDR3 protein: CASSSRGLAGNTGELFF
V gene: TRBV12-3/TRBV12-4
J gene: TRBJ2-2

CDR3 protein: CAISLGLAGGNEQFF
V gene: TRBV10-3
J gene: TRBJ2-1

CDR3 protein: CASSPSRDRGDEQYF
V gene: TRBV18
J gene: TRBJ2-7

CDR3 protein: CASSLPGQRTDTQYF
V gene: TRBV5-4
J gene: TRBJ2-3

CDR3 protein: CASSPGDRGHYGYTF
V gene: TRBV12-3/TRBV12-4
J gene: TRBJ1-2

CDR3 protein: CASSYLGTRETQYF
V gene: TRBV6-5
J gene: TRBJ2-5

CDR3 protein: CASSLDRGHGGYTF
V gene: TRBV7-9
J gene: TRBJ1-2

CDR3 protein: CASSSRDRGLSGELVF
V gene: TRBV27
J gene: TRBJ2-2

CDR3 protein: CASSSGLAPYNEQFF
V gene: TRBV7-3
J gene: TRBJ2-1

CDR3 protein: CASSTALARRNSPLHF
V gene: TRBV12-3/TRBV12-4
J gene: TRBJ1-6

CDR3 protein: CASSLSGIDEQFF
V gene: TRBV3-1
J gene: TRBJ2-1

CDR3 protein: CASRDRDSDTQYF
V gene: TRBV10-2
J gene: TRBJ2-3

CDR3 protein: CSAPLGGGPSSNEQFF
V gene: TRBV20-1
J gene: TRBJ2-1